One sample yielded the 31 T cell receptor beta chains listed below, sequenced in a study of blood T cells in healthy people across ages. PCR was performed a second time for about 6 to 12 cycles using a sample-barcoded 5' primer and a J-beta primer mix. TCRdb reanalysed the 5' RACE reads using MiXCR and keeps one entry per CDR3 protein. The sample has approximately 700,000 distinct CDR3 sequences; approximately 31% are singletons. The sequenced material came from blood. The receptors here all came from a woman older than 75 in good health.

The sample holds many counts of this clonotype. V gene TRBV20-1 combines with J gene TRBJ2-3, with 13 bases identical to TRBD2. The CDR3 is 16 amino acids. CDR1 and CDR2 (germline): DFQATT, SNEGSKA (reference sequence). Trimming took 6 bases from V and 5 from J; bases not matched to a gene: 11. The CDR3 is CSAPDRTSGGLDTQYF. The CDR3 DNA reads TGCAGTGCCCCGGACCGGACTAGCGGGGGCTTAGATACGCAGTATTTT.

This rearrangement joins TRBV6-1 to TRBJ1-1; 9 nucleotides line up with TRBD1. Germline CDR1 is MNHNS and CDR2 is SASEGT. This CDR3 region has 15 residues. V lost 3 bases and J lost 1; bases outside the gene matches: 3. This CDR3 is CASSDMTGGNTEAFF. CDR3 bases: TGTGCCAGCAGTGACATGACAGGGGGGAACACTGAAGCTTTCTTT.

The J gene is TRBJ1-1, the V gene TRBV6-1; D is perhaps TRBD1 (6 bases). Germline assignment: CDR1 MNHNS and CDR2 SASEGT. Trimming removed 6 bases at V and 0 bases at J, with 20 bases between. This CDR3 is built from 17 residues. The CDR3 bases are TGTGCCAGCAGCGACCCCGACAGGCTCGTGATGAACACTGAAGCTTTCTTT. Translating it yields CASSDPDRLVMNTEAFF.

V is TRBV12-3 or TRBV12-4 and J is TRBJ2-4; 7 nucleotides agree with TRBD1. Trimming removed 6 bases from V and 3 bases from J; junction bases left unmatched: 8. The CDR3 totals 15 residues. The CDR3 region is CASSPGGKDKNIQYF. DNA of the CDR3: TGTGCCAGCAGCCCAGGGGGTAAGGACAAAAACATTCAGTACTTC.

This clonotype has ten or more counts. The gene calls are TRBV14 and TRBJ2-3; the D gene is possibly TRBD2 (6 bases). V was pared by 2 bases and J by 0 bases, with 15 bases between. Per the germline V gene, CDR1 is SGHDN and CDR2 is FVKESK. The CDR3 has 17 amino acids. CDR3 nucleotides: TGTGCCAGCAGCCAAAGGAGGGGCGGGGTCAGCACAGATACGCAGTATTTT. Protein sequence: CASSQRRGGVSTDTQYF.

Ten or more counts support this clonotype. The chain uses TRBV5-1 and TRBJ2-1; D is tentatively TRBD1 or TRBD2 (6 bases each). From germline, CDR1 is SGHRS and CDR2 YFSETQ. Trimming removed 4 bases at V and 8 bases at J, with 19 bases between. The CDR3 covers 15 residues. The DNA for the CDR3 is TGCGCCAGCAGCCTCCCTCGGGGGCCCAACTATGAGCAGTTCTTC. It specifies CASSLPRGPNYEQFF.

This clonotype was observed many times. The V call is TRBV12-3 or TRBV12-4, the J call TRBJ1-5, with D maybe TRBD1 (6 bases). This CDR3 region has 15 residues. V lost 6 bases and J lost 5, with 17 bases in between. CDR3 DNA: TGTGCCAGCAGCCCCCGACAGGCCCGGCATCAGCCCCAGCATTTT. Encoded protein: CASSPRQARHQPQHF.

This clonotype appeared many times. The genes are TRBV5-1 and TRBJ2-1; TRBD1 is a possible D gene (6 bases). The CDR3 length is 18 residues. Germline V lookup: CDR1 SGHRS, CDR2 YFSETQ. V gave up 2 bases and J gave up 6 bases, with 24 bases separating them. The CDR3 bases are TGCGCCAGCAGCTTATTCTTACCCGGGACATCAGTAGCCAATGAGCAGTTCTTC. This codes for CASSLFLPGTSVANEQFF. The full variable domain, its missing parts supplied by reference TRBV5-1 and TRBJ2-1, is KAGVTQTPRYLIKTRGQQVTLSCSPISGHRSVSWYQQTPGQGLQFLFEYFSETQRNKGNFPGRFSGRQFSNSRSEMNVSTLELGDSALYLCASSLFLPGTSVANEQFFGPGTRLTVL.

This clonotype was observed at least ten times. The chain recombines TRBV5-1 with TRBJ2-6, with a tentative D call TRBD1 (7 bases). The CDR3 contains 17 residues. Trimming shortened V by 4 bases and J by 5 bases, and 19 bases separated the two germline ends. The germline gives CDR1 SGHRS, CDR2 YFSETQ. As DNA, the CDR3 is TGCGCCAGCAGCGGACTAAAGGGACAGCTCAGGGCCAACGTCCTGACTTTC. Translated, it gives CASSGLKGQLRANVLTF.

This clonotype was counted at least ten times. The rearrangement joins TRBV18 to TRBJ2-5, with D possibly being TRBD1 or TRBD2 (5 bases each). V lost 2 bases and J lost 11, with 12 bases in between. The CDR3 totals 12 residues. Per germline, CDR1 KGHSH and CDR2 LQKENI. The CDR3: CASSPNGDGQYF. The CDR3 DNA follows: TGTGCCAGCTCACCAAATGGGGACGGGCAGTACTTC.

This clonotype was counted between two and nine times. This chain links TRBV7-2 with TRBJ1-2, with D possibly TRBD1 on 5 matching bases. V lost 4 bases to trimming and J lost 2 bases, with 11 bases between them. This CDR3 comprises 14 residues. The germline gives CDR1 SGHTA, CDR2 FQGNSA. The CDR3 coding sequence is TGTGCCAGCAGCTCTGACAGTCCGAACTATGGCTACACCTTC. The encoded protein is CASSSDSPNYGYTF.

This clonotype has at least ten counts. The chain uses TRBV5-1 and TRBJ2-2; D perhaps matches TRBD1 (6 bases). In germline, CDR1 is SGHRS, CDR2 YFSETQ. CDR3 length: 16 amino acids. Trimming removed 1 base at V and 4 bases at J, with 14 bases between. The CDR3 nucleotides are TGCGCCAGCAGCTTGAACATAGGGGGTTCCACCGGGGAGCTGTTTTTT. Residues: CASSLNIGGSTGELFF.

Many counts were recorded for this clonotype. CDR3 nucleotide sequence: TGTGCCAGCAGTTACGCCATGGGCGAGCAGTACTTC. Its protein product is CASSYAMGEQYF. The genes are TRBV6-2 or TRBV6-3 and TRBJ2-7; D uncertain. V lost 2 bases and J lost 6, with 8 bases in between. The CDR3 runs to 12 residues. Germline loops: CDR1 MNHEY, CDR2 SVGEGT.

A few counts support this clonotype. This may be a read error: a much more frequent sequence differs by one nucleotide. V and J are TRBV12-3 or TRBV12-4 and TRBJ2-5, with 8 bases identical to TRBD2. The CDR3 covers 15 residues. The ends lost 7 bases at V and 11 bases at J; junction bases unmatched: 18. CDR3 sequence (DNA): TGTGCCAGCATCCTGTCGGGGGGGCGGACCAGTGAGCAGTACTTC. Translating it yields CASILSGGRTSEQYF.

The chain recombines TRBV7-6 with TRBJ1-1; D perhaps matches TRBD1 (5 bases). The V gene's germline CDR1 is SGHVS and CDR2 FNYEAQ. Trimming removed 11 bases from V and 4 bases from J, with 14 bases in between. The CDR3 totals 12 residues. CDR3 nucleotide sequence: TGTGCCGCCAAGAGGGGAGGCACTGAAGCTTTCTTT. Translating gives CAAKRGGTEAFF. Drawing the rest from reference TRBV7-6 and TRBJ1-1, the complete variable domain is GAGVSQSPRYKVTKRGQDVALRCDPISGHVSLYWYRQALGQGPEFLTYFNYEAQQDKSGLPNDRFSAERPEGSISTLTIQRTEQRDSAMYRCAAKRGGTEAFFGQGTRLTVV.

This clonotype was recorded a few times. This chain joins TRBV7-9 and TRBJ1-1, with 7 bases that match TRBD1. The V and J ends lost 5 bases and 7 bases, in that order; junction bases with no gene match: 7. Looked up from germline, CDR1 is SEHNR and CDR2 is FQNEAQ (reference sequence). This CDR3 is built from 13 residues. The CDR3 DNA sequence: TGTGCCAGCAGCCTACCAGGGGGAGGTGAAGCTTTCTTT. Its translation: CASSLPGGGEAFF.

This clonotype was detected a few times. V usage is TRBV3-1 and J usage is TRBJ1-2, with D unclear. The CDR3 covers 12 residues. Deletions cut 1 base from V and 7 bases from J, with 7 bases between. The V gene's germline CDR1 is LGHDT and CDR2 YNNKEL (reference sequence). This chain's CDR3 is CASSQGRLGYTF. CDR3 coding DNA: TGTGCCAGCAGCCAAGGACGCCTTGGCTACACCTTC.

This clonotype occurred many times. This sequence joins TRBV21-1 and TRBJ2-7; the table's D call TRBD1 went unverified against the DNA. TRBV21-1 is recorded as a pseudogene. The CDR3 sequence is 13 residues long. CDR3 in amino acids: CASPGSSTYEQYF. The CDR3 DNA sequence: TGTGCCAGCCCCGGGAGCTCAACCTACGAGCAGTACTTC.

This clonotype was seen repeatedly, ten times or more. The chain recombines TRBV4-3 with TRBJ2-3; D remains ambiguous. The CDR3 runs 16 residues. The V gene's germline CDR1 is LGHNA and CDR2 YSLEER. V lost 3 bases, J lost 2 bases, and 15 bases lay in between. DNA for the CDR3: TGCGCCAGCAGCCACAACCCTCTGGATTCCACAGATACGCAGTATTTT. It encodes CASSHNPLDSTDTQYF.

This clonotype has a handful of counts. The CDR3 sequence is CSAARQENTEAFF. Written as DNA, the CDR3 is TGCAGTGCTGCGCGACAGGAGAACACTGAAGCTTTCTTT. The chain is built from TRBV20-1 and TRBJ1-1; D might be TRBD1 (6 bases). The germline gives CDR1 DFQATT, CDR2 SNEGSKA (reference sequence). This CDR3 has 13 residues. Trimming took 5 bases from V and 1 from J, leaving 11 bases between them.

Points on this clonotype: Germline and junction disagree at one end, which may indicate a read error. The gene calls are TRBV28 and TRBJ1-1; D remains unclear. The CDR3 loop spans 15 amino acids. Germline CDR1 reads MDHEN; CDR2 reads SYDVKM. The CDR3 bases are TGTGCAAGCACCTCTTTCGACGGAATACCCACTGAAGCTTTCTTT. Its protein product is CASTSFDGIPTEAFF.

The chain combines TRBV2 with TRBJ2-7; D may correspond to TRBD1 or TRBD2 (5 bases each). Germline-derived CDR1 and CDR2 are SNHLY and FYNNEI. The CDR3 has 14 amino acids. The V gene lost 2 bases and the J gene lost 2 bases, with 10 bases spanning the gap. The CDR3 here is CASSEWGTAYEQYF. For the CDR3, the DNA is TGTGCCAGCAGTGAATGGGGGACCGCCTACGAGCAGTACTTC.

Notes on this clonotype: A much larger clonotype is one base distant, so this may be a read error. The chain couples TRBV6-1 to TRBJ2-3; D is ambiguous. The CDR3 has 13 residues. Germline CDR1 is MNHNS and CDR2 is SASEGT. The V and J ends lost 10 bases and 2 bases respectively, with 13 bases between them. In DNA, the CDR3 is TGTGCCAACAGCAGAGAGATCACAGATACGCAGTATTTT. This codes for CANSREITDTQYF.

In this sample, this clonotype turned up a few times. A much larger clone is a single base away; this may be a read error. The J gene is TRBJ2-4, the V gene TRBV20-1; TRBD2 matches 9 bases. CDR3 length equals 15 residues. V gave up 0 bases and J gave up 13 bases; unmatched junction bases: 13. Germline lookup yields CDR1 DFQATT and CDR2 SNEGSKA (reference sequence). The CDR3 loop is CSARDLAGGYDEQYF. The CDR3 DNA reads TGCAGTGCTAGAGATCTGGCGGGGGGGTACGATGAGCAGTACTTC.

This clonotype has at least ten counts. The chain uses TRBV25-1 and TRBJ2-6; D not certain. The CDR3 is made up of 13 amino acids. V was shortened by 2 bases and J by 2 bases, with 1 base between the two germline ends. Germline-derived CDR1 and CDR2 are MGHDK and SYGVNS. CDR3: CASSEPGANVLTF. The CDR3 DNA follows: TGTGCCAGCAGTGAACCTGGGGCCAACGTCCTGACTTTC.

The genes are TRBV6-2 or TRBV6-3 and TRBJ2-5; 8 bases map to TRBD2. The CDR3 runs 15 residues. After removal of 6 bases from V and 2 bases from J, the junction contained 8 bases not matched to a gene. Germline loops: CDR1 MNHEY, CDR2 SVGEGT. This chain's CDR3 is CASSDHGLAQETQYF. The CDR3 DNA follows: TGTGCCAGCAGCGACCACGGACTAGCACAAGAGACCCAGTACTTC.

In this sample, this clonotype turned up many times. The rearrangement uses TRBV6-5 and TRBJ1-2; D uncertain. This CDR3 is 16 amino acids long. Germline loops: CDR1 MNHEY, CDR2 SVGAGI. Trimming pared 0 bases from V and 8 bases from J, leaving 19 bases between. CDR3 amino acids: CASSYSGGRTREGYTF. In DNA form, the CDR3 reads TGTGCCAGCAGTTACTCCGGCGGACGGACGAGGGAGGGCTACACCTTC.

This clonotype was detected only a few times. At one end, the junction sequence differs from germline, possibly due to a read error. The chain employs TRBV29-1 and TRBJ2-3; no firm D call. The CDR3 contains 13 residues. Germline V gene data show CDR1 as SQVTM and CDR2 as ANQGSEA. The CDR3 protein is CCVDEESTDTQYF. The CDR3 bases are TGCTGCGTTGATGAGGAAAGCACAGATACGCAGTATTTT.

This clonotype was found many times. The CDR3 DNA follows: TGCGCCAGCAGCCAAGACGTTGGGGTCTACAATGAGCAGTTCTTC. This codes for CASSQDVGVYNEQFF. V usage is TRBV4-1 and J usage is TRBJ2-1; D is unresolved. The CDR3 has 15 residues. Germline loops: CDR1 MGHRA, CDR2 YSYEKL. V lost 0 bases, J lost 3 bases, and 9 bases lay in between.

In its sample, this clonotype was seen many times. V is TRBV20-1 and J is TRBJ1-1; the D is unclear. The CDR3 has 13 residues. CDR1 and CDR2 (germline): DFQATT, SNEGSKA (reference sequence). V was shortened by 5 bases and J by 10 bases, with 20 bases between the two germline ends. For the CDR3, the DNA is TGCAGTGCTGTATTACTGTCGGAGAGGAGAGCTTTCTTT. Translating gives CSAVLLSERRAFF.

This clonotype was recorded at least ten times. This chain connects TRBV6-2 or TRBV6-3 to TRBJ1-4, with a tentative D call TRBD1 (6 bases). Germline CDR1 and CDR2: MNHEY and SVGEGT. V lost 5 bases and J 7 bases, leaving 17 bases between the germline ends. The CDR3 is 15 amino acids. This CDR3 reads CASSTFRDMSEKLFF. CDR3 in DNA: TGTGCCAGCAGTACGTTCCGGGACATGAGTGAAAAACTGTTTTTT.